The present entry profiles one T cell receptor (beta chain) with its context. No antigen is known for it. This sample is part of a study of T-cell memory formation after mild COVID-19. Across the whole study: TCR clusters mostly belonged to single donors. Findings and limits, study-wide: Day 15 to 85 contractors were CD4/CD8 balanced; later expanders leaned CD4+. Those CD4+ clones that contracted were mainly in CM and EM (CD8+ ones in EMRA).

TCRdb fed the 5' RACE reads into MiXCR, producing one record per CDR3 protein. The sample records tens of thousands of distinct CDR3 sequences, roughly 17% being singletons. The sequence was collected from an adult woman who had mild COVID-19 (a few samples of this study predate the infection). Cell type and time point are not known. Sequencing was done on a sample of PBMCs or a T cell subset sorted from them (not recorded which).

This CDR3 is CASSFGTGDSDTQYF. For the CDR3, the DNA is TGTGCCAGCAGTTTTGGGACAGGAGACTCAGATACGCAGTATTTT. The V call is TRBV12-3 or TRBV12-4, the J call TRBJ2-3; 8 bases line up with TRBD1. J was trimmed by 4 bases and V by 3 bases; bases with no gene match: 6. The CDR3 runs 15 residues.